These 20 T cell receptor beta chains came from one sample sequenced in a study of blood T cell repertoires in COVID-19. Repertoires were generated with immunoSEQ multiplex PCR, while TCRdb's copy carries only in-frame clones and drops some. The sample gives hundreds of thousands of clones, around 89% of which show up once; under 10% is in the top ten. The specimen sequenced was PBMCs or T cells enriched from blood (not recorded which). These receptors all come from a man aged 40-49 years who had recovered from COVID-19.

The sample holds one count of this clone. The J gene is TRBJ1-6, the V gene TRBV5-1; possible D gene TRBD1, 5 bases. CDR1 is SGHRS and CDR2 is YFSETQ in the germline V gene. The V end was cut by 0 bases, the J end by 0 bases, with 7 bases between. The CDR3 has 16 amino acids. The DNA of the CDR3 is TGCGCCAGCAGCTTGGGGGGACTCTCCTATAATTCACCCCTCCACTTT. Residues: CASSLGGLSYNSPLHF.

The CDR3 region is CASSKAPSGTGWIYGNQPQHF. The CDR3 region has the DNA TGTGCCAGCAGCAAAGCTCCATCCGGGACAGGGTGGATATATGGCAATCAGCCCCAGCATTTT. The chain couples TRBV21-1 to TRBJ1-5; TRBD1 was called by the table and not checked on the DNA. TRBV21-1 is a known pseudogene. The CDR3 is 21 residues long.

This sequence joins TRBV6-2 or TRBV6-3 and TRBJ1-5; no clear D gene. This CDR3 is built from 13 residues. Trimming took 5 bases from V and 6 from J, leaving 11 bases between them. From germline, CDR1 is MNHEY and CDR2 SVGEGT. Written as DNA, the CDR3 is TGTGCCAGCAGTGACAATCGGCGTCAGCCCCAGCATTTT. Translation: CASSDNRRQPQHF.

This chain joins TRBV5-1 and TRBJ2-7, with a tentative D call TRBD2 (6 bases). CDR3 length equals 13 residues. In germline, CDR1 is SGHRS, CDR2 YFSETQ. Trimming cost V 7 bases and J 2 bases, with 13 bases left between them. CDR3 in amino acids: CASGRGTPYEQYF. For the CDR3, the DNA is TGCGCCAGCGGTCGAGGGACTCCCTACGAGCAGTACTTC.

The chain joins TRBV7-9 to TRBJ2-3; 9 bases map to TRBD1. Germline CDR1 and CDR2: SEHNR and FQNEAQ (reference sequence). The trim removed 6 bases at V and 3 bases at J, leaving 1 base unmatched. CDR3 length: 13 amino acids. CDR3 coding DNA: TGTGCCAGCAGGACAGGGGGGACAGATACGCAGTATTTT. Amino acids: CASRTGGTDTQYF.

This chain joins TRBV30 and TRBJ1-2, with D unclear. The V and J ends lost 0 bases and 7 bases respectively, with 9 bases between them. The CDR3 extends over 12 amino acids. Germline-derived CDR1 and CDR2 are GTSNPN and SVGIG (reference sequence). CDR3 amino acids: CAWSVPGSGYTF. The CDR3 DNA is TGTGCCTGGAGTGTACCGGGAAGTGGCTACACCTTC.

Only one count was recorded for this clone. CDR3 loop: CSASVTGASSGANVLTF. CDR3 in DNA: TGCAGTGCTAGTGTGACAGGGGCTAGCTCTGGGGCCAACGTCCTGACTTTC. The rearrangement links TRBV20-1 to TRBJ2-6, with 8 bases lining up with TRBD1. The V gene's germline CDR1 is DFQATT and CDR2 SNEGSKA (reference sequence). V was clipped by 3 bases and J by 0 bases; unmatched bases: 7. The CDR3 has 17 residues.

The chain couples TRBV29-1 to TRBJ2-7; 7 bases are shared with TRBD1. CDR1 SQVTM and CDR2 ANQGSEA come from the germline V gene. Trimming at V came to 6 bases and at J to 1 base, leaving 6 bases not matched to a gene. The CDR3 extends over 13 amino acids. The DNA for the CDR3 is TGCAGCGTAGCCGGGACAGAATCCTACGAGCAGTACTTC. This codes for CSVAGTESYEQYF.

The gene calls are TRBV4-3 and TRBJ2-1; D may be TRBD1 (6 bases). The CDR3 runs 16 residues. V was shortened by 0 bases and J by 9 bases, with 18 bases between the two germline ends. CDR1 is LGHNA, CDR2 YSLEER, per germline. In DNA form, the CDR3 reads TGCGCCAGCAGCCAAGATTTGGGGCCAACAGGGTTTGAGCAGTTCTTC. It specifies CASSQDLGPTGFEQFF.

This clone has a single count. The chain links TRBV4-2 to TRBJ1-5; the D is unclear. In germline, CDR1 is LGHNA, CDR2 YNFKEQ. V lost 4 bases, J lost 0 bases, and 19 bases lay in between. The CDR3 has 18 amino acids. The CDR3 here is CASSPGGGQSYSNQPQHF. CDR3 DNA sequence: TGTGCCAGCAGCCCAGGAGGCGGTCAATCCTATAGCAATCAGCCCCAGCATTTT.

This clone was observed once. The V gene is TRBV5-6, the J gene TRBJ2-4; D gene unclear. The CDR3 is made up of 14 amino acids. CDR1 and CDR2 (germline): SGHDT, YYEEEE. V lost 4 bases to trimming and J lost 2 bases, with 10 bases between them. The CDR3 region has the DNA TGTGCCAGCAGCACCTACCCCCCCAAAAACATTCAGTACTTC. Its translation: CASSTYPPKNIQYF.

The chain recombines TRBV7-2 with TRBJ2-7; D might be TRBD1 (6 bases). Looked up from germline, CDR1 is SGHTA and CDR2 is FQGNSA. With 0 bases removed from V and 5 bases from J, the gap between germline ends came to 20 bases. This CDR3 is built from 17 residues. The CDR3 region is CASSLALVLQGFNEQYF. The DNA of the CDR3 is TGTGCCAGCAGCTTAGCGTTAGTGTTACAGGGCTTCAACGAGCAGTACTTC.

V is TRBV13 and J is TRBJ1-3; D ambiguous. In germline, CDR1 is PRHDT, CDR2 FYEKMQ (reference sequence). The CDR3 length is 14 residues. Trimming removed 2 bases from V and 2 bases from J, with 7 bases in between. CDR3 residues: CASSLTGTGNTIYF. As DNA, the CDR3 is TGTGCCAGCAGCTTAACGGGAACTGGAAACACCATATATTTT. The full variable domain, its missing parts supplied by reference TRBV13 and TRBJ1-3, is AAGVIQSPRHLIKEKRETATLKCYPIPRHDTVYWYQQGPGQDPQFLISFYEKMQSDKGSIPDRFSAQQFSDYHSELNMSSLELGDSALYFCASSLTGTGNTIYFGEGSWLTVV.

This clone was recorded only once. This chain connects TRBV11-2 to TRBJ2-7, with 8 positions matching TRBD1. Unmatched junction bases numbered 13, after V lost 1 base and J lost 5 bases. The germline gives CDR1 SGHAT, CDR2 FQNNGV. CDR3 size: 17 residues. The CDR3, as DNA: TGTGCCAGCAGCTTAGTCCGGAAAAGGACAGGGAGCGACGAGCAGTACTTC. Protein: CASSLVRKRTGSDEQYF.

The chain links TRBV12-3 or TRBV12-4 to TRBJ1-1, with TRBD1 matching 7 bases. The length of the CDR3 is 13 residues. Trimming took 6 bases from V and 6 from J; bases not matched to a gene: 7. Here the CDR3 DNA reads TGTGCCAGCAGATCGACAGGGCGCGCTGAAGCTTTCTTT. As protein: CASRSTGRAEAFF.

The table lists this clone with a few counts. CDR3 sequence: CASSQFGQTGDKNQPQHF. DNA for the CDR3: TGCGCCAGCAGCCAGTTTGGCCAAACAGGGGATAAAAATCAGCCCCAGCATTTT. The chain combines TRBV4-1 with TRBJ1-5; TRBD1 agrees at 7 bases. The CDR3 extends over 18 amino acids. The V segment lost 3 bases and the J segment 4 bases; nucleotides outside the gene matches: 15. Germline CDR1 reads MGHRA; CDR2 reads YSYEKL.

As concerns this clone: Other DNA sequences in this specimen translate into the identical CDR3. The chain uses TRBV6-5 and TRBJ1-1; a possible D gene is TRBD1 (6 bases). The CDR3 is 13 amino acids. V lost 5 bases and J lost 1, with 8 bases in between. Germline CDR1 reads MNHEY; CDR2 reads SVGAGI. The CDR3 loop is CASSLTGNTEAFF. The CDR3 coding sequence is TGTGCCAGCAGTCTGACAGGGAACACTGAAGCTTTCTTT.

The gene calls are TRBV10-3 and TRBJ1-1; 7 nucleotides align to TRBD1. V lost 0 bases and J lost 4; bases outside the gene matches: 2. Germline CDR1 is ENHRY and CDR2 is SYGVKD. This CDR3 has 14 residues. The CDR3 DNA follows: TGTGCCATCAGTGAGTCGGGACAGACCACTGAAGCTTTCTTT. It is translated as CAISESGQTTEAFF.

This chain links TRBV11-3 with TRBJ2-2, with TRBD1 identical over 8 bases. V lost 6 bases to trimming and J lost 7 bases; unmatched junction nucleotides: 7. CDR1 and CDR2 from the germline V gene are SGHNT and YENEEA. The CDR3 is made up of 14 amino acids. DNA for the CDR3: TGTGCCAGCAGAACCGGGACAGGATACGGGGAGCTGTTTTTT. Residues: CASRTGTGYGELFF.

The genes are TRBV29-1 and TRBJ2-1; 9 bases align to TRBD1. CDR1 is SQVTM and CDR2 is ANQGSEA in the germline V gene. This CDR3 has 18 amino acids. The V and J ends lost 4 bases and 3 bases, in that order; junction bases with no gene match: 16. The CDR3 reads CSVGRLNSGQGGYNEQFF. CDR3 nucleotide sequence: TGCAGCGTTGGCCGTCTTAATTCGGGACAGGGTGGCTACAATGAGCAGTTCTTC.